The rows below give T cell receptor beta chains drawn from one sample of a study of OX40 agonist ivuxolimab in advanced cancers. Clones were read by immunoSEQ multiplex PCR, and TCRdb kept only the in-frame ones, dropping some. The sample has 35,000 or so clones; around 73% are singletons. This specimen consisted of CD4+ or CD8+ T cells sorted from blood, obtained in a trial of the OX40 agonist ivuxolimab. The source is an adult with an advanced solid tumor such as melanoma, head and neck, liver or kidney cancer. The CDR3 runs from the conserved cysteine through the conserved F or W.

TRBV5-4	CASSNDIANNYGYTF
TRBV5-4	CASSPGIYQPQHF
TRBV4-3	CASSQDTPLPWGRGSCEQYF
TRBV30	CAWSVPPGGQLGIQYF
TRBV9	CASSPEIGLAGGDTQYF
TRBV4-1	CASSLSGPSYNEQFF
TRBV7-3	CASSSGGTNTGELFF
TRBV6-5	CASSVGGSNTEAFF
TRBV11-1	CASSLRDGQYNEQFF
TRBV7-9	CASSGVGSGEPQHF
TRBV9	CASSADRGLATGELFF
TRBV19	CASSIPRGAAFF
TRBV2	CASSEATGGYEQYF
TRBV4-1	CVSSQSQADTQYF
TRBV6-5	CASSLGTGENYEQYF
TRBV6-4	CASSASFGPGNTIYF
TRBV27	CASSLNSYYEQYF
TRBV10-3	CAISEGTSGVKTYEQYF
TRBV4-1	CASSQEEFEQFF
TRBV4-1	CASSQEWTGSADTQYF
TRBV28	CASSKGLAGFRDEQYF
TRBV28	CASSITGNTEAFF
TRBV7-9	CASSLAGFNEQYF
TRBV14	CASSQYRGRGETQYF
TRBV11-2	CASREPKNIQYF
TRBV5-6	CASSLGQGMGQYF
TRBV9	CASSVGRGNYNEQFF
TRBV13	CASSSRQALSGANVLTF
TRBV4-2	CASSQDYSATGELFF
TRBV4-1	CASSQEYPGIKYEQYF
TRBV5-3	CARSFPYSGRAHTQYF
TRBV10-1	CASSTTGGKADTQYF
TRBV28	CASRGAGWETQYF
TRBV9	CASSPTGAEWEQYF
TRBV5-1	CASSLDRADTEAFF
TRBV19	CASSTSEDRAIYEQYF
TRBV7-3	CASSPGTYPYEQYF
TRBV27	CASSLGVTYEQYF
TRBV28	CASSQGIHQPQHF
TRBV4-1	CASSQDASGGAGQYF
TRBV20-1	CSANWGAEQFF
TRBV9	CASSSVTGELFF
TRBV7-2	CASSQSDTSTDTQYF
TRBV28	CASSFSPLLLGGSYYEQYF